The clone carrying this TCR beta chain was seen many times. The antigen is undetermined. This sample is drawn from a study of tumor and adjacent non-tumor tissue in lung cancer. As for the study in general: The cohort had about 12 adenocarcinoma, a couple of squamous cell and 1 small cell patients. Study-level points and caveats: Compared with tumor, normal lung showed significantly lower TCR diversity. Tumor repertoires had a smaller top 100 clone share than normal lung.

CDR3 length: 16 residues. Germline-derived CDR1 and CDR2 are SGHDT and YYEEEE. The ends were cut back, 2 bases at V and 5 bases at J, with 16 bases in the middle. Three rounds of nested PCR, following a modified ARM-PCR protocol, produced the TCRbeta library. TCRdb re-analysed the multiplex PCR reads in MiXCR, keeping a single row per CDR3 protein. The sample lists some 71,000 distinct CDR3 sequences; around 77% were seen once. This sample's RNA came from whole unsorted tissue. This chain connects TRBV5-6 to TRBJ2-2; the D call may be TRBD1 or TRBD2 (5 bases each). The sequence came from a woman between 40 and 55 years old with non-small cell lung cancer. The specimen sequenced was lung tumor tissue. CDR3 sequence: CASSFGGLGDTGELFF. CDR3 nucleotides: TGTGCCAGCAGCTTTGGGGGATTGGGGGATACCGGGGAGCTGTTTTTT.